These T cell receptor beta chains were read from a single sample in a study of blood T cell repertoires in COVID-19. Method: immunoSEQ multiplex PCR; TCRdb's copy keeps in-frame clones and lacks some. The sample holds 300,000 to 350,000 clones, 75% to 90% seen once. The sequencing sample was made of PBMCs or T cells enriched from blood (not recorded which). These receptors came from a man aged 25 to 45 who had recovered from COVID-19. Each CDR3 is given with its conserved first and last residue. Only part of the rows carry a size: once, few, many, or a class if the clone is expanded.

v_call clone_size cdr3_aa
TRBV18 NA CASSPDTYEQYF
TRBV9 NA CASSLAGTDTQYF
TRBV27 NA CASSSGLAGTYEQYF
TRBV7-9 NA CASSTGLAGGTDTQYF
TRBV30 NA CAWSGLGQMNTEAFF
TRBV7-9 NA CASSLLRGYGYTF
TRBV4-1 once CASSHGGRGHNEQFF
TRBV2 NA CASTSGANVLTF
TRBV5-6 NA CASSLTSGGADTQYF
TRBV28 NA CASRGLGGMVDQPQHF
TRBV5-1 NA CASSLGQGTHEQYF
TRBV4-1 NA CASTNHRGLLSSYNSPLHF
TRBV15 NA CATRGTDGPYEQYF
TRBV3-1/TRBV3-2 NA CASSQGQGAGELFF
TRBV7-9 few CASSLLERGSETQYF
TRBV5-8 NA CASGRASGYTF
TRBV4-2 NA CASSQADSYEQYF
TRBV4-3 NA CASSQDVGVLSYGYTF
TRBV9 NA CASSVEVGGDTQYF
TRBV9 NA CASSVEARATEAFF
TRBV5-1 NA CASQPGQGEWNTEAFF
TRBV6-2/TRBV6-3 few CASSLKETVFGTEAFF
TRBV7-3 NA CASSRTSGGLETQYF
TRBV2 NA CASTAGVSNEKLFF
TRBV7-9 few CASSFGQSNNEKLFF
TRBV24-1 few CAKTGVEGSNQPQHF
TRBV5-1 few CASSLGSGSNTEAFF
TRBV18 NA CASSGTGGASEAFF
TRBV6-6 NA CASSDTGGAAGYTF
TRBV5-4 few CASSLALANTYEQYF
TRBV7-9 NA CASSSPGTGGWFDEKLFF
TRBV4-2 NA CASSQFWDTRNEKLFF
TRBV5-5 NA CASSRLGAGVNTETDTQYF
TRBV29-1 once CSVAGGGEKLFF
TRBV7-9 once CASSFSQGNNGYTF
TRBV7-3 once CASSLSPLMNTEAFF
TRBV7-6 NA CASSGQFLRTLETQYF
TRBV19 NA CASSIALQETQYF
TRBV5-4 NA CASSQWTGGTEAFF
TRBV9 NA CASSRGAKNIQYF
TRBV6-5 NA CASSYLGQTETQYF
TRBV10-3 NA CAISNRDRGPDTQYF
TRBV3-1/TRBV3-2 NA CASSQERGPYEQYF
TRBV19 NA CASSIFGGNTEAFF
TRBV5-4 NA CASSPGTSGGGFQETQYF
TRBV19 NA CASRALGQGRHNEQFF
TRBV5-1 NA CASSLTADRGGFEAFF
TRBV18 NA CASSGIQGSETQYF
TRBV10-3 NA CAIRGQGQETQYF
TRBV5-4 NA CASSPRQVRTGELFF
TRBV6-6 NA CASSYFGSEENSPLHF
TRBV12-3/TRBV12-4 NA CASSLSNSPLHF
TRBV30 few CAWSDRFRNQKANYGYTF
TRBV5-1 NA CASSLLGTVGEKLFF
TRBV5-5 NA CASSPLTGGSQYF
TRBV2 NA CASKRETARDTEAFF
TRBV7-3 NA CASSPGGSSGNTIYF
TRBV5-5 NA CASSLARTDTYEQYF
TRBV7-2 NA CASSLGRTGLAYEQYF